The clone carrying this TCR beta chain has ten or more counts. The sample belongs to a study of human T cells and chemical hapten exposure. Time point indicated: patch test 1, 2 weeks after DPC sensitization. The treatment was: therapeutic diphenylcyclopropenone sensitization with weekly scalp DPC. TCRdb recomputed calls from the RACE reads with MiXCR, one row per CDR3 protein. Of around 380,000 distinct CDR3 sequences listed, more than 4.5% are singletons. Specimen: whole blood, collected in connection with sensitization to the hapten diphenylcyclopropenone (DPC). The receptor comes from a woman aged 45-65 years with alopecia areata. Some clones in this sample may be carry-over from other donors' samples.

This CDR3 reads CAISDLAAEAQYF. The CDR3 coding sequence is TGTGCCATCAGTGACCTAGCGGCCGAGGCCCAGTACTTC. This sequence joins TRBV10-3 and TRBJ2-5; 7 bases line up with TRBD2. The germline V gene has CDR1 ENHRY and CDR2 SYGVKD. The CDR3 spans 13 residues. Losses at the gene ends were 3 bases for V and 9 bases for J; bases not matched to a gene: 7.